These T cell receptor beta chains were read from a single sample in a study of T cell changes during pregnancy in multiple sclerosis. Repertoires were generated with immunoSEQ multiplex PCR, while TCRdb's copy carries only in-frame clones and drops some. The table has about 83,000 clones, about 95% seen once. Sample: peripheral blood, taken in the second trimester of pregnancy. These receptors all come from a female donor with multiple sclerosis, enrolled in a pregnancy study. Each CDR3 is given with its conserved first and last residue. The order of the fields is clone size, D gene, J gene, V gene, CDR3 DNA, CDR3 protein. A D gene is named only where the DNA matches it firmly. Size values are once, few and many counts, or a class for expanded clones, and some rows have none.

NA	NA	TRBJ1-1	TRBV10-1	TGCGCCAGCTCACGGGGGTGGAACACTGAAGCTTTCTTT	CASSRGWNTEAFF
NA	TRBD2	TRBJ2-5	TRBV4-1	TGCGCCAGCAGCCAAGATACGGGAGGGGAGACCCAGTACTTC	CASSQDTGGETQYF
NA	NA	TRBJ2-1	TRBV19	TGTGCCAGTAGTATAGTAGCGCCGGATGAGCAGTTCTTC	CASSIVAPDEQFF
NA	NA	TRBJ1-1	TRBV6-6	TGTGCCAGCAGTTACCCATCAACAGTGAACACTGAAGCTTTCTTT	CASSYPSTVNTEAFF
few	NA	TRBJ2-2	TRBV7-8	TGTGCCAGCAGCTGGGGGCCCACCGGGGAGCTGTTTTTT	CASSWGPTGELFF
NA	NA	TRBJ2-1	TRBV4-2	TGTGCCAGCAGCCAAGGCCGGTTCTCCCCGGGGGACGGATTGAATGAGCAGTTCTTC	CASSQGRFSPGDGLNEQFF
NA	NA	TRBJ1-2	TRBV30	TGTGCCTGGAGTACAGGTTTGAACTATGGCTACACCTTC	CAWSTGLNYGYTF
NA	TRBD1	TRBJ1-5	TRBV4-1	TGCGCCAGCAGCCAAGATCTGGGACAGGGGAGCCATCAGCCCCAGCATTTT	CASSQDLGQGSHQPQHF
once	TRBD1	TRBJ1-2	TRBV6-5	TGTGCCAGCAGTCGACAGGGGACCTGGAATGGCTACACCTTC	CASSRQGTWNGYTF
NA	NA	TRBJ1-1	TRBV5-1	TGCGCCAGCAGCTTGGGCCCAGGGCCGATGAACACTGAAGCTTTCTTT	CASSLGPGPMNTEAFF
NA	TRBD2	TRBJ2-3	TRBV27	TGTGCCAGCAGTTTATGGGGACTAGCGGGAGTGGGCACAGATACGCAGTATTTT	CASSLWGLAGVGTDTQYF
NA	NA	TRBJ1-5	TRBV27	TGTGCCAGCAGCCTCGGACAGAGAAATCAGCCCCAGCATTTT	CASSLGQRNQPQHF
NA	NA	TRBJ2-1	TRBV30	TGTGCCTGGAGGGGCCCCCTGGGGCGGTCCTCCTACAATGAGCAGTTCTTC	CAWRGPLGRSSYNEQFF
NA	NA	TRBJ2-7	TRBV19	TGTGCCAGTAGAGGACTCAGGACCCTGGAGCAGTACTTC	CASRGLRTLEQYF
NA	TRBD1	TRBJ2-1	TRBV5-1	TGCGCCAGCAGCTCGGACAGGGGTGACACACCCTACAATGAGCAGTTCTTC	CASSSDRGDTPYNEQFF
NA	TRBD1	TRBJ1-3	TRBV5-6	TGTGCCAGCAGCTCGGACAGGGGAAACACCATATATTTT	CASSSDRGNTIYF
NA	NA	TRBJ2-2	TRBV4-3	TGCGCCAGCAGCCAAGTCGAGAAGGGGCCCGGGGAGCTGTTTTTT	CASSQVEKGPGELFF
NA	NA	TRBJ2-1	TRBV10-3	TGTGCCATCAGGGACGACAGGAAAAATGAGCAGTTCTTC	CAIRDDRKNEQFF
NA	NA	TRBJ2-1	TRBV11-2	TGTGCCAGCAGCTTTCCAGGGTACAATGAGCAGTTCTTC	CASSFPGYNEQFF
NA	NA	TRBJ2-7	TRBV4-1	TGCGCCAGCAGCCAATTGGGAGGAGCCCCCTACGAGCAGTACTTC	CASSQLGGAPYEQYF
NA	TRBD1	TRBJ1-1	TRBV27	TGTGCCAGCAGCCCGACAGGGTTGAACACTGAAGCTTTCTTT	CASSPTGLNTEAFF
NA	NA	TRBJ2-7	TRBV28	TGTGCCAGCAGCACCTACGGGGACGAGCAGTACTTC	CASSTYGDEQYF
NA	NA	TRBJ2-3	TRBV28	TGTGCCAGCAGGGGCGGACTCACAGATACGCAGTATTTT	CASRGGLTDTQYF
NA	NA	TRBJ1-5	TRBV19	TGTGCCACCAAGCCGCCCGGGGCAGGGGACAATCAGCCCCAGCATTTT	CATKPPGAGDNQPQHF
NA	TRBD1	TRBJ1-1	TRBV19	TGTGCCAGTAGTTGGACAGGTCCTGAAGCTTTCTTT	CASSWTGPEAFF
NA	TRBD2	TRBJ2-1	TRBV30	TGTGCCTGGAACATTCCCGGTGGACTAGCGTCCCGGAGCTCCTACAATGAGCAGTTCTTC	CAWNIPGGLASRSSYNEQFF
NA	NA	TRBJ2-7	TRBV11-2	TGTGCCAGCAGCTCGGGGACGACAGGATTCTACGAGCAGTACTTC	CASSSGTTGFYEQYF
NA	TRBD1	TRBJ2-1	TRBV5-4	TGTGCCAGCAGCCTGAGAGGACAGGGGGCCGGTGAGCAGTTCTTC	CASSLRGQGAGEQFF
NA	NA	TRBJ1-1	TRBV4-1	TGCGCCAGCAGCCCCTTCGGCCTCGGGGCGGCGGGGGGTAAGGGCACTGAAGCTTTCTTT	CASSPFGLGAAGGKGTEAFF
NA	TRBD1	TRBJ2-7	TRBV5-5	TGTGCCAGCAGCTCCCCCGGGACAGGAAACTACGAGCAGTACTTC	CASSSPGTGNYEQYF
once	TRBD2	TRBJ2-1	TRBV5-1	TGCGCCAGCAGCTTGATAGCGGGAGAGGGCAATGAGCAGTTCTTC	CASSLIAGEGNEQFF
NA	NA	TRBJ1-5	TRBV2	TGTGCCAGCAGCACCGGGAGGTCCGGGCGTGCCCAGCATTTT	CASSTGRSGRAQHF
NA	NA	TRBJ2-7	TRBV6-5	TGTGCCAGCAATAGGGGGACCGGGCCCTACGAGCAGTACTTC	CASNRGTGPYEQYF
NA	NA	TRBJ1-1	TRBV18	TGTGCCAGCTCACCGGAGAGTCTTTGGTCTGAAGCTTTCTTT	CASSPESLWSEAFF
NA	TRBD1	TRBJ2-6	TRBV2	TGTGCCAGCAGTGATATTGACAGGGGTTTCTCTGGGGCCAACGTCCTGACTTTC	CASSDIDRGFSGANVLTF
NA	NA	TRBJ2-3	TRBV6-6	TGTGCCAGCAGTGTAAGCGCCCGCACAGATACGCAGTATTTT	CASSVSARTDTQYF
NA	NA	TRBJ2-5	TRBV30	TGTGCCTGGAGTGCCGGCAGGAGGTTCGAGGAGACCCAGTACTTC	CAWSAGRRFEETQYF
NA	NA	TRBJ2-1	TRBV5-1	TGCGCCAGCAGCTTAGGGGAACAATCCGGACAGTTCTTC	CASSLGEQSGQFF
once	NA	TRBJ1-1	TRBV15	TGTGCCACCAGCCTCGGCGGGGGGGGCACTGAAGCTTTCTTT	CATSLGGGGTEAFF
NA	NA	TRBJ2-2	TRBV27	TGTGCCAGCAGTACCAGGGAGAACACCGGGGAGCTGTTTTTT	CASSTRENTGELFF
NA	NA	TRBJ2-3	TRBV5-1	TGCGCCAGCAGCTTGGATCAGGGGACAGATACGCAGTATTTT	CASSLDQGTDTQYF